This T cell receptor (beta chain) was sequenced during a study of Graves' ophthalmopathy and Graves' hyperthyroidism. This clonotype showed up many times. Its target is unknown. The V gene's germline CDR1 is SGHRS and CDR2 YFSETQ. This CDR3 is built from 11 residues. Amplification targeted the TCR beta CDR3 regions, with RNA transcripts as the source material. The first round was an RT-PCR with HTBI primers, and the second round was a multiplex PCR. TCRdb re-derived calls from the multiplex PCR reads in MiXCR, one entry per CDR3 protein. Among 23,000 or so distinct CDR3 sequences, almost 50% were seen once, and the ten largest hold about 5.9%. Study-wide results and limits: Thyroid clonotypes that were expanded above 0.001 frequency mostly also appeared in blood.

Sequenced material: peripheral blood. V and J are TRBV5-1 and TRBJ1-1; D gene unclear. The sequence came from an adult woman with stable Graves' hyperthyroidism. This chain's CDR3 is CPFPPPISAFF. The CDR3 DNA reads TGCCCCTTCCCCCCCCCCATCTCTGCTTTCTTT.